The source of this TCR beta chain is a study of blood T cell repertoires in COVID-19. Background on the study: Acute and convalescent COVID-19 samples came from the United States, Italy and Spain. In each case, the material was cDNA or gDNA derived from T cells, B-cell-depleted T cells, or PBMCs.

The CDR3 contains 19 residues. Trimming at V came to 3 bases and at J to 8 bases, leaving 14 bases not matched to a gene. Germline V gives CDR1 SEHNR, CDR2 FQNEAQ (reference sequence). Per the original methods: Estimated nucleated cell counts came from reference gene primer amplification. TCRdb's table, derived via immunoSEQ multiplex PCR, lists solely in-frame clones and lacks some. The V and J calls and the clone size are those of that table, but D and trimming were determined from the DNA. The sample yields 200,000 to 300,000 clones, about 90% seen once. Sequenced material: peripheral blood. V gene TRBV7-9 combines with J gene TRBJ2-1, with 15 bases matching TRBD2. The TCR comes from a man between 60 and 70 years old who had recovered from COVID-19. Here the CDR3 DNA reads TGTGCCAGCAGCTTTAAGAGGACTAGCGGGGGGGCCAGGGCCGATGAGCAGTTCTTC. This sequence encodes CASSFKRTSGGARADEQFF.